The 30 T cell receptor beta chains below come from one sample, sequenced in a study of blood T cell repertoires in COVID-19. Profiled with immunoSEQ multiplex PCR; TCRdb holds only in-frame clones, not every one. This sample has 130,000 or so clones; around nine tenths occur once, and the top ten carry about 4.4%. The sample comprised peripheral blood. The receptors derive from a man in his sixties with COVID-19, enrolled during active disease.

This clone was seen ten or more times. This chain links TRBV27 with TRBJ1-6; 9 bases are shared with TRBD1. The CDR3 has 15 residues. The junction had 3 bases not matched to a gene; V was cut back by 5 bases and J by 4 bases. Germline V gives CDR1 MNHEY, CDR2 SMNVEV (reference sequence). Written as DNA, the CDR3 is TGTGCCAGCAGTATTGACAGGGGGTATAATTCACCCCTCCACTTT. This encodes CASSIDRGYNSPLHF.

In DNA form, the CDR3 reads TGTGCCAGCAGCCCCCGGGCGGACAGGCAGTTCTTC. Its translation is CASSPRADRQFF. V usage is TRBV7-2 and J usage is TRBJ2-1; tentative D call: TRBD1 (6 bases). V was trimmed by 5 bases and J by 12 bases, leaving 14 bases between them. Per the germline V gene, CDR1 is SGHTA and CDR2 is FQGNSA. The CDR3 totals 12 residues.

This chain connects TRBV6-5 to TRBJ2-7; possible D gene TRBD1, 6 bases. Germline V gives CDR1 MNHEY, CDR2 SVGAGI. This CDR3 region has 13 residues. Trimming removed 6 bases at V and 5 bases at J, with 14 bases between. As DNA, the CDR3 is TGTGCCAGCAGAGGGGTTGGGGGCGACGAGCAGTACTTC. It translates to CASRGVGGDEQYF.

This clone was seen a single time. The chain is built from TRBV2 and TRBJ2-3, with a tentative D call TRBD2 (5 bases). Deletions cut 5 bases from V and 6 bases from J, with 15 bases between. This CDR3 is built from 14 residues. Germline V gene lookup returns CDR1 SNHLY and CDR2 FYNNEI. The chain's CDR3 is CASSLGLAGDTQYF. CDR3 nucleotide sequence: TGTGCCAGCAGTCTCGGTCTAGCTGGGGATACGCAGTATTTT.

The chain carries TRBV11-3 and TRBJ1-3; TRBD1 matches 7 bases. Germline values: CDR1 SGHNT, CDR2 YENEEA. CDR3 length: 16 amino acids. The ends lost 2 bases at V and 2 bases at J; junction bases unmatched: 6. CDR3 DNA: TGTGCCAGCAGCTTACAACCGACAGGGCCTGGAAACACCATATATTTT. Translating it yields CASSLQPTGPGNTIYF.

V usage is TRBV10-2 and J usage is TRBJ2-3; D may be TRBD2 (5 bases). CDR1 WSHSY and CDR2 SAAADI come from the germline V gene. V was shortened by 3 bases and J by 6 bases, with 13 bases between the two germline ends. The length of the CDR3 is 14 residues. CDR3 DNA sequence: TGCGCCAGCAGTGATTCGGCGGGTCGGGATACGCAGTATTTT. Protein: CASSDSAGRDTQYF.

A single count supports this clone. J is TRBJ1-5 and V is TRBV27, with D hard to call. The V gene's germline CDR1 is MNHEY and CDR2 SMNVEV (reference sequence). Trimming shortened V by 5 bases and J by 7 bases, and 15 bases separated the two germline ends. The CDR3 runs 14 residues. The CDR3: CASSREGIRQPQHF. The CDR3 bases are TGTGCCAGCAGTCGCGAGGGAATACGCCAGCCCCAGCATTTT.

V gene TRBV6-5 combines with J gene TRBJ1-2, with 7 nucleotides matching TRBD1. Germline V CDR1 and CDR2: MNHEY, SVGAGI. Germline trimming cut 6 bases from V and 4 bases from J; bases unmatched to any gene: 5. CDR3 length: 13 amino acids. Here the CDR3 DNA reads TGTGCCAGCAGAACGGACAGGACCTATGGCTACACCTTC. It codes for CASRTDRTYGYTF.

This clone was seen just once. The V gene is TRBV4-3, the J gene TRBJ2-3, with TRBD1 as a possible D gene (6 bases). V lost 4 bases to trimming and J lost 1 base, with 12 bases between them. The CDR3 sequence is 15 residues long. CDR1 is LGHNA and CDR2 is YSLEER in the germline V gene. CDR3 sequence: CASSPRYRGTDTQYF. CDR3 sequence (DNA): TGCGCCAGCAGCCCCCGGTACAGGGGCACAGATACGCAGTATTTT.

This rearrangement joins TRBV15 to TRBJ1-5, with unresolved D. Trimming took 0 bases from V and 8 from J, leaving 8 bases between them. This CDR3 has 13 amino acids. CDR1 is LNHNV and CDR2 is YYDKDF in the germline V gene (reference sequence). CDR3 DNA: TGTGCCACCAGCAGAGATCCGGGAGAGCCCCAGCATTTT. Translated, it gives CATSRDPGEPQHF.

Here the CDR3 reads CASRLAGPGQNTDTQYF. CDR3 DNA: TGTGCAAGTCGCTTAGCGGGACCGGGACAGAACACAGATACGCAGTATTTT. The chain joins TRBV12-2 to TRBJ2-3; TRBD1 was called by the table and not checked on the DNA. TRBV12-2 constitutes a pseudogene. CDR3 length: 17 amino acids.

The V call is TRBV2, the J call TRBJ1-4, with D possibly TRBD1 on 5 matching bases. The V gene's germline CDR1 is SNHLY and CDR2 FYNNEI. Trimming stripped 4 bases from V and 5 bases from J, with 14 bases between. CDR3 length equals 15 residues. The CDR3 spells CASSVLGQFNEKLFF. The CDR3 DNA follows: TGTGCCAGCAGTGTTCTAGGACAATTCAATGAAAAACTGTTTTTT.

The rearrangement joins TRBV7-2 to TRBJ1-2; the D gene is possibly TRBD1 (6 bases). With 6 bases removed from V and 3 bases from J, the gap between germline ends came to 17 bases. This CDR3 spans 15 amino acids. The V gene's germline CDR1 is SGHTA and CDR2 FQGNSA. For the CDR3, the DNA is TGTGCCAGCAGACAGGGAGTTCAGTTCTACTATGGCTACACCTTC. Translating gives CASRQGVQFYYGYTF.

The gene calls are TRBV7-2 and TRBJ2-1, with 10 bases identical to TRBD2. Germline CDR1 SGHTA, CDR2 FQGNSA. This CDR3 spans 16 amino acids. Trimming cost V 5 bases and J 6 bases; bases outside gene matches: 10. The CDR3 loop reads CASSQGGLAGVNEQFF. The DNA for the CDR3 is TGTGCCAGCAGCCAAGGGGGGCTAGCGGGGGTCAATGAGCAGTTCTTC.

The V call is TRBV7-8, the J call TRBJ2-7; D gene uncertain. This CDR3 is built from 13 residues. CDR1 and CDR2 from the germline V gene are SGHVS and FQNEAQ. The V and J ends lost 5 bases and 2 bases respectively, with 10 bases between them. This CDR3 reads CASSLHEAYEQYF. The DNA of the CDR3 is TGTGCCAGCAGCCTTCATGAGGCCTACGAGCAGTACTTC.

This clone occurred a few times. The chain couples TRBV19 to TRBJ1-5, with TRBD1 matching 8 bases. This CDR3 region has 15 residues. Trimming cost V 9 bases and J 1 base; bases outside gene matches: 8. CDR1 and CDR2 from the germline V gene are LNHDA and SQIVND (reference sequence). CDR3 nucleotides: TGTGCCAGCCAGTATGACAGGGGAAGCAATCAGCCCCAGCATTTT. Residues: CASQYDRGSNQPQHF.

This clone was seen a few times. V usage is TRBV10-3 and J usage is TRBJ2-7, with 10 nucleotides matching TRBD1. V dropped 6 bases and J dropped 3; count of bases not matched to a gene: 11. CDR1 and CDR2 from the germline V gene are ENHRY and SYGVKD. The CDR3 consists of 16 residues. The CDR3 sequence is CAISPVGDRGSYEQYF. DNA for the CDR3: TGTGCCATCAGCCCTGTGGGGGACAGGGGAAGCTACGAGCAGTACTTC.

As DNA, the CDR3 is TGCGCCAGCAGCTTGGCAGGCATGAACACTGAAGCTTTCTTT. Translated, it gives CASSLAGMNTEAFF. The chain couples TRBV5-1 to TRBJ1-1; no firm D call. The V end was cut by 0 bases, the J end by 0 bases, with 6 bases between. This CDR3 has 14 amino acids. Germline CDR1 reads SGHRS; CDR2 reads YFSETQ.

The chain joins TRBV7-9 to TRBJ1-2; 10 bases agree with TRBD1. The CDR3 spans 14 residues. With V trimmed by 3 bases and J by 8 bases, 6 bases remained unmatched. Germline assignment: CDR1 SEHNR and CDR2 FQNEAQ (reference sequence). This CDR3 is CASSFEGQGNGYTF. Written as DNA, the CDR3 is TGTGCCAGCAGCTTTGAGGGACAGGGGAACGGCTACACCTTC.

This chain links TRBV18 with TRBJ1-2, with 7 bases that match TRBD1. Losses at the gene ends were 2 bases for V and 7 bases for J; bases not matched to a gene: 4. CDR3 length: 13 residues. CDR1 and CDR2 (germline): KGHSH, LQKENI. CDR3 loop: CASSPGQVGGYTF. The DNA for the CDR3 is TGTGCCAGCTCACCAGGACAGGTTGGTGGCTACACCTTC. Drawing the rest from reference TRBV18 and TRBJ1-2, the complete variable domain is NAGVMQNPRHLVRRRGQEARLRCSPMKGHSHVYWYRQLPEEGLKFMVYLQKENIIDESGMPKERFSAEFPKEGPSILRIQQVVRGDSAAYFCASSPGQVGGYTFGSGTRLTVV.

CDR3 sequence reads: CASSQQIGTNYQGYTF. In DNA form, the CDR3 reads TGCGCCAGCAGTCAACAGATCGGGACAAATTATCAAGGCTACACCTTC. The chain is built from TRBV23-1 and TRBJ1-2; maybe TRBD1 (6 bases). TRBV23-1 has ORF status, its function being uncertain. This CDR3 has 16 amino acids. Trimming took off 2 bases at V and 8 bases at J, with 21 bases between the two ends.

V and J are TRBV4-3 and TRBJ1-1, with D maybe TRBD1 (6 bases). The V and J ends lost 0 bases and 7 bases respectively, with 12 bases between them. The V gene's germline CDR1 is LGHNA and CDR2 YSLEER. This CDR3 is 14 amino acids long. CDR3 in DNA: TGCGCCAGCAGCCAAGAGGACAGCAAACGTGAAGCTTTCTTT. It codes for CASSQEDSKREAFF.

The V and J genes are TRBV30 and TRBJ2-1; tentatively, D is TRBD2 (6 bases). Germline assignment: CDR1 GTSNPN and CDR2 SVGIG (reference sequence). V was trimmed by 2 bases and J by 4 bases, leaving 15 bases between them. The CDR3 totals 15 residues. CDR3 in DNA: TGTGCCTGGAGTCCGGGACTGACGGGTTACAATGAGCAGTTCTTC. It is translated as CAWSPGLTGYNEQFF.

The chain joins TRBV7-2 to TRBJ2-2; 8 bases align to TRBD2. J was trimmed by 2 bases and V by 9 bases; bases with no gene match: 5. The CDR3 totals 14 residues. Germline V gene data show CDR1 as SGHTA and CDR2 as FQGNSA. CDR3 nucleotides: TGTGCCAGGCCCGGGACTAGTAACACCGGGGAGCTGTTTTTT. It is translated as CARPGTSNTGELFF.

This clone was picked up a small number of times. The chain couples TRBV5-1 to TRBJ2-3, with D hard to call. Looked up from germline, CDR1 is SGHRS and CDR2 is YFSETQ. Deletions cut 1 base from V and 3 bases from J, with 15 bases between. This CDR3 region has 16 residues. Here the CDR3 DNA reads TGCGCCAGCAGCTTGTTCTCTCTGGGCCCTACAGATACGCAGTATTTT. Amino acid sequence: CASSLFSLGPTDTQYF.

This clone was detected a few times. This chain connects TRBV7-9 to TRBJ1-4; D perhaps matches TRBD1 (5 bases). Germline CDR1 reads SEHNR; CDR2 reads FQNEAQ (reference sequence). This CDR3 comprises 13 residues. V lost 8 bases, J lost 6 bases, and 13 bases lay in between. The CDR3 coding sequence is TGTGCCAGCTTCCGGGACTTAGATGAAAAACTGTTTTTT. Translating gives CASFRDLDEKLFF.

Comments on this clone: With a far larger clone one base away, a read error is the likely cause. Within the sample, other DNA sequences also encode this same CDR3. The chain is built from TRBV7-2 and TRBJ1-5, with TRBD1 matching over 10 bases. This CDR3 has 15 amino acids. Germline loops: CDR1 SGHTA, CDR2 FQGNSA. The V segment lost 1 base and the J segment 5 bases; nucleotides outside the gene matches: 2. The CDR3 loop reads CASSLGDRGYQPQHF. CDR3 DNA sequence: TGTGCCAGCAGCTTAGGGGACAGGGGTTATCAGCCCCAGCATTTT.

The V gene is TRBV7-2, the J gene TRBJ1-1, with D possibly TRBD1 on 6 matching bases. This CDR3 has 15 amino acids. The ends were cut back, 1 base at V and 0 bases at J, with 9 bases in the middle. Germline CDR1 and CDR2: SGHTA and FQGNSA. The CDR3 DNA reads as TGTGCCAGCAGCTTAGGGGGGCGACTGAACACTGAAGCTTTCTTT. This encodes CASSLGGRLNTEAFF.

The CDR3 loop is CASSLVRGMNTEAFF. The CDR3 DNA sequence: TGTGCCAGCTCCTTAGTAAGGGGAATGAACACTGAAGCTTTCTTT. V usage is TRBV6-5 and J usage is TRBJ1-1, with D perhaps matching TRBD1 (5 bases). Between the trimmed V and J ends, which lost 8 bases and 0 bases, there was a span of 16 bases. Germline V gene lookup returns CDR1 MNHEY and CDR2 SVGAGI. The CDR3 extends over 15 amino acids.

The V and J genes are TRBV9 and TRBJ1-6; a possible D gene is TRBD1 (5 bases). The V and J ends lost 4 bases and 8 bases respectively, with 7 bases between them. CDR3 size: 12 residues. Per the germline V gene, CDR1 is SGDLS and CDR2 is YYNGEE. The DNA for the CDR3 is TGTGCCAGCAGCTCCAGGGATTCACCCCTCCACTTT. This encodes CASSSRDSPLHF.